This T cell receptor (beta chain) was found in a study of blood T cell repertoires in COVID-19. V was shortened by 2 bases and J by 4 bases, with 11 bases between the two germline ends. Per germline, CDR1 LGHDT and CDR2 YNNKEL (reference sequence). CDR3 length equals 14 residues. The table lists this clone with a few counts. Some clones are missing from TCRdb's copy, which holds only in-frame ones; the method was immunoSEQ multiplex PCR. The sample lists 250,000 to 350,000 clones; 86% were seen once. The chain joins TRBV3-1 (or the pseudogene TRBV3-2) to TRBJ1-2; unclear D gene. The sample consisted of peripheral blood. This sequence was found in a woman between 50 and 59 years old with acute or convalescent COVID-19. CDR3 nucleotides: TGTGCCAGCAGCCAAAAATACGGGGTCTATGGCTACACCTTC. Encoded protein: CASSQKYGVYGYTF.